This T cell receptor beta chain came from a study of graft-versus-host responses after intestinal transplantation. Study-wide context: Once they had received anti-thymocyte globulin induction, all recipients took tacrolimus and steroids for approximately 3 years. The study, taken as a whole, reports: Some patients had graft-donor T cell macrochimerism, and their allografts showed high graft-versus-host to host-versus-graft clonal ratios. An association linked early post-transplant HvG declines with peak circulating GvH clone levels.

V was pared by 4 bases and J by 3 bases, with 8 bases of the junction left unmatched. CDR1 and CDR2 from the germline V gene are SGHNT and YYREEE (reference sequence). The CDR3 has 17 residues. Worth noting for this clone: As yet, its antigen is unknown.

This table comes from immunoSEQ multiplex PCR, and its TCRdb copy is limited to in-frame clones, with some not included. The data contain about 38,000 clones, around 86% of them singletons. This chain links TRBV5-4 with TRBJ2-2; 11 bases agree with TRBD2. Source: PBMCs, taken 1070 days after transplant. The sequence came from a human patient who received an intestinal transplant, so some T cells may come from the graft donor. CDR3 amino acids: CASSRTSGSRDTGELFF. Written as DNA, the CDR3 is TGTGCCAGCAGCCGTACTAGCGGGAGCCGGGACACCGGGGAGCTGTTTTTT.